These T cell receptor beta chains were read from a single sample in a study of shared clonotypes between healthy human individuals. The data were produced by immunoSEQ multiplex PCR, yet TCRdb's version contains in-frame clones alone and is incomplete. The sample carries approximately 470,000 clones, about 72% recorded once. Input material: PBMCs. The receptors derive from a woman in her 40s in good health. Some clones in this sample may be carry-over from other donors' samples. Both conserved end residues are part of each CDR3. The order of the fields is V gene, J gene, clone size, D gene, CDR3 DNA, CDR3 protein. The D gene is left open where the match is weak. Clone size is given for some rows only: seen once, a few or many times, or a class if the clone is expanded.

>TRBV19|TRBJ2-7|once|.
TGTGCCAGTAGTACGACGACGGTATCCTACGAGCAGTACTTC
CASSTTTVSYEQYF
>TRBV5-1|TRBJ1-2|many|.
TGCGCCAGCAGCTTAACAGAGACCTATGGCTACACCTTC
CASSLTETYGYTF
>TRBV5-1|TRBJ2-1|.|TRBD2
TGCGCCAGCAGCGCAGGACTAGCGGGAGGGCTTCTTGAGGTTGAGTTCTTC
CASSAGLAGGLLEVEFF
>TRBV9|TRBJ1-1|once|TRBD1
TGTGCCAGCAGCGTAGAAGGGGACAGAACTGAAGCTTTCTTT
CASSVEGDRTEAFF
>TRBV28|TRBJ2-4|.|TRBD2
TGTGCCAGCAGTTTACCCGACCGCGGGAGAACGAAAAACATTCAGTACTTC
CASSLPDRGRTKNIQYF
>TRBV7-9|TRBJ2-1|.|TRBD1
TGTGCCAGCAGCAAGGACAGGGGGCCCTACAATGAGCAGTTCTTC
CASSKDRGPYNEQFF
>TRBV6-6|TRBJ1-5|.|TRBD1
TGTGCCAGCAAACGGACAGGGGAAGGGAATCAGCCCCAGCATTTT
CASKRTGEGNQPQHF
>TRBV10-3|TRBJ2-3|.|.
TGTGCCATCAAATTGGACGGGGGTACAGATACGCAGTATTTT
CAIKLDGGTDTQYF
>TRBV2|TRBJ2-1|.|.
TGTGCCAGCAGTGCGCCTAGCTCCTACAATGAGCAGTTCTTC
CASSAPSSYNEQFF
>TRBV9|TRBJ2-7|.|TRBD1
TGTGCCAGCAGCGTAGGTATCGCAGGGGGTTCGTACGAGCAGTACTTC
CASSVGIAGGSYEQYF
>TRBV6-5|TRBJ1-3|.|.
TGTGCCAGCACCCTAGGGTCCGGGTACGGAAACACCATATATTTT
CASTLGSGYGNTIYF
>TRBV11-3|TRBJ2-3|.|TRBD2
TGTGCCAGCAGCCCCCGGGCGGGAGGAGATGGAGATACGCAGTATTTT
CASSPRAGGDGDTQYF
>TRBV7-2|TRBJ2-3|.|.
TGTGCCAGCAGCTTCCTTGGAAGTACGCAGTATTTT
CASSFLGSTQYF
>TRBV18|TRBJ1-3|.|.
TGTGCCAGCTCACCTGGAGGCGACTCTGGAAACACCATATATTTT
CASSPGGDSGNTIYF
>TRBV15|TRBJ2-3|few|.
TGTGCCACCAGCAGAGGATCAGGGGCGGGTGGCACAGATACGCAGTATTTT
CATSRGSGAGGTDTQYF
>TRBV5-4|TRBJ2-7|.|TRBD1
TGTGCCAGCAGCTCGACAGGGCCCCTCTACGAGCAGTACTTC
CASSSTGPLYEQYF
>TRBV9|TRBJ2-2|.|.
TGTGCCAGCAGCGTAGATAGCGGAGGCACCGGGGAGCTGTTTTTT
CASSVDSGGTGELFF
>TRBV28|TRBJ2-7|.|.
TGTGCCAGCAGTTTAGGGGCGACGAGCTCCTACGAGCAGTACTTC
CASSLGATSSYEQYF
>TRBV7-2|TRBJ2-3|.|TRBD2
TGTGCCAGCAGCCTCGGGGGCGGGAGGGTCACGCGGACGCAGTATTTT
CASSLGGGRVTRTQYF
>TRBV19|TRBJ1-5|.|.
TGTGCCAGTAGTACGACAGCAAATCAGCCCCAGCATTTT
CASSTTANQPQHF
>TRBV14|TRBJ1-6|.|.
TGTGCCAGCAGCCGCCGATGGTCGGGTAATTCACCCCTCCACTTT
CASSRRWSGNSPLHF
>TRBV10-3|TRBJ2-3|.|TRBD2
TGTGCCATCACACCGGGACTAGGAATGACTACGCAGTATTTT
CAITPGLGMTTQYF
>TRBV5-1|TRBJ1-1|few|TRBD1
TGCGCCAGCAGCACAGACAGGGTGATGAACACTGAAGCTTTCTTT
CASSTDRVMNTEAFF
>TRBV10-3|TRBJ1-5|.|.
TGTGCCATCAGTGGGACAAATAGCAATCAGCCCCAGCATTTT
CAISGTNSNQPQHF
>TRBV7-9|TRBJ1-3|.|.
TGTGCCAGCAGCTTAGGGGCAGGGCCACAAAACACCATATATTTT
CASSLGAGPQNTIYF
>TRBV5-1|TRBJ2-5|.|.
TGCGCCACCAACGAGGGGACTGCTCAAGAGACCCAGTACTTC
CATNEGTAQETQYF
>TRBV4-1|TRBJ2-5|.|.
TGCGCCAGCAGCCAAGATCAGGGCGGGGCGGGGGAGACCCAGTACTTC
CASSQDQGGAGETQYF
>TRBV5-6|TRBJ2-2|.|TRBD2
TGTGCCAGCAGCGCGAGCGGGAGCTATGACACCGGGGAGCTGTTTTTT
CASSASGSYDTGELFF
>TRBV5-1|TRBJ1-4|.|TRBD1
TGCGCCAGCAGCTTGGGGACAGGCTATAATGAAAAACTGTTTTTT
CASSLGTGYNEKLFF
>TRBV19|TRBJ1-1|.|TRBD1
TGTGCCAGTAGTATCAACAGGGGTGACACTGAAGCTTTCTTT
CASSINRGDTEAFF
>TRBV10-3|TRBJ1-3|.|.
TGTGCCGGAGGGGACACGAGAAACACCATATATTTT
CAGGDTRNTIYF
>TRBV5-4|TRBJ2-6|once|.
TGTGCCAGCAGCTTGGACGGGTCTGGGGCCAACGTCCTGACTTTC
CASSLDGSGANVLTF
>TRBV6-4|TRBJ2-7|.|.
TGTGCCAGCAGTTACTCGCAGGGGATCTACGAGCAGTACTTC
CASSYSQGIYEQYF
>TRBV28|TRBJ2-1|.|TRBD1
TGTGCCAGCAGTTTAGGAGGGACAGGGGGGGGCAATGAGCAGTTCTTC
CASSLGGTGGGNEQFF
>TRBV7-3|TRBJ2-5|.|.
TGTGCCAGCAGCTTATCTGGAGGGGCCTGGGAGACCCAGTACTTC
CASSLSGGAWETQYF
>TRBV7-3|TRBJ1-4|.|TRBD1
TGTGCCAGCAGCTCTCCGGGACAGGCGAATGAAAAACTGTTTTTT
CASSSPGQANEKLFF
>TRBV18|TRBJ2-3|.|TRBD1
TGTGCCAGCTCACCACTTGGGACAGGGGGCTCAGATACGCAGTATTTT
CASSPLGTGGSDTQYF
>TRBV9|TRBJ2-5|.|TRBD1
TGTGCCAGCAGCGTGGGGACAGGGAGTTGGGAGACCCAGTACTTC
CASSVGTGSWETQYF
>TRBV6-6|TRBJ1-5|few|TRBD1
TGTGCCAGCACTACGTGGGACAGGGGAAGCAATCAGCCCCAGCATTTT
CASTTWDRGSNQPQHF
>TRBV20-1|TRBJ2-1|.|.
TGCAGTGCTAGGGAGAACAATGAGCAGTTCTTC
CSARENNEQFF
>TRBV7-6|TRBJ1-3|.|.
TGTGCCAGCAACCCAGGACTCAACTCTGGAAACACCATATATTTT
CASNPGLNSGNTIYF
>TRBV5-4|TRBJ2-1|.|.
TGTGCCAGCAGCTTGGATCGCGGGAACTACAATGAGCAGTTCTTC
CASSLDRGNYNEQFF
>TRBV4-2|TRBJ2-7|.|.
TGTGCCAGCAGCCCCGGCTCTGCGGGCGGCTACGAGCAGTACTTC
CASSPGSAGGYEQYF
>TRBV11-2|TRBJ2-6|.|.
TGTGCCAGCAGCCCCGGCCATCTAAGCTCTGGGGCCAACGTCCTGACTTTC
CASSPGHLSSGANVLTF
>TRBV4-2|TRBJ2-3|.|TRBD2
TGTGCCAGCAGCTACCTAGCTAGCGGGGGCACAGATACGCAGTATTTT
CASSYLASGGTDTQYF
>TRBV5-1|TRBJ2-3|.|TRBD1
TGCGCCAGCAGCTTAAGACAGGGGACAGATACGCAGTATTTT
CASSLRQGTDTQYF
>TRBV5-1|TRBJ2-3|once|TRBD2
TGCGCCAGCAGCCGGTCCGGCCGGGAGGGCACAGATACGCAGTATTTT
CASSRSGREGTDTQYF
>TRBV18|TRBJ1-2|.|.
TGTGCCAGCTCACCACAGACGGAAGATGGCTACACCTTC
CASSPQTEDGYTF
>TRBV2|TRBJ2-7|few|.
TGTGCCAGCAGTGTTGAGAGGGGCTACGAGCAGTACTTC
CASSVERGYEQYF
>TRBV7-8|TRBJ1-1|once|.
TGTGCCAGCAGCTTAGCAGGGGATTTAGGGGTTGAAGCTTTCTTT
CASSLAGDLGVEAFF
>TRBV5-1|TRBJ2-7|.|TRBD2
TGCGCCAGCAGTCGGCTAGCGGACTCCTACGAGCAGTACTTC
CASSRLADSYEQYF
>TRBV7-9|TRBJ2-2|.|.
TGTGCCAGCAGCTTAGTGGAGACCGGGGAGCTGTTTTTT
CASSLVETGELFF
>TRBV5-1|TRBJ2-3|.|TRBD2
TGCGCCAGCAGCTGGGGGAGCGGGAGGGCCCCAGTGGAGGATACGCAGTATTTT
CASSWGSGRAPVEDTQYF
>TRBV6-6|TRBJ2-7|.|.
TGTGCCAGCAGTCCCCCCGGGGCGGCGGTCTACGAGCAGTACTTC
CASSPPGAAVYEQYF
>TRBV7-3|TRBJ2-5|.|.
TGTGCCAGCAGCCCAGGGACTCCAGGGGAGACCCAGTACTTC
CASSPGTPGETQYF
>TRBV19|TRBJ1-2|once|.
TGTGCCAGTAGTTGGAGTTTCCATAACTATGGCTACACCTTC
CASSWSFHNYGYTF
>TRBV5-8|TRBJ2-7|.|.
TGTGCCAGCAGCCTGTCAGAGGGAAGCGAGCAGTACTTC
CASSLSEGSEQYF